A single sample gave rise to the 30 T cell receptor beta chains below, sequenced in a study of blood T cell repertoires in COVID-19. Produced via immunoSEQ multiplex PCR; TCRdb's table is partial and in-frame only. This sample has roughly 200,000 clones, with around 80% found just once. Sequenced sample: peripheral blood. The receptors originated from a woman of 80 years or more with COVID-19, enrolled during active disease.

The chain links TRBV4-3 to TRBJ2-4; 8 nucleotides agree with TRBD1. The trim removed 0 bases at V and 7 bases at J, leaving 5 bases unmatched. The germline V gene has CDR1 LGHNA and CDR2 YSLEER. The CDR3 has 15 residues. The CDR3 protein is CASSQDGRGQNIQYF. Written as DNA, the CDR3 is TGCGCCAGCAGCCAAGATGGCAGGGGGCAGAACATTCAGTACTTC.

This clone was recorded only once. J is TRBJ2-7 and V is TRBV4-1, with 11 bases identical to TRBD2. The CDR3 consists of 15 residues. With 3 bases clipped from V and 3 bases from J, the junction kept 4 bases outside the gene matches. Germline V lookup: CDR1 MGHRA, CDR2 YSYEKL. The CDR3 DNA sequence: TGCGCCAGCAGCCAGGGTGGACTAGCGGGCTACGAGCAGTACTTC. It specifies CASSQGGLAGYEQYF.

The rearrangement joins TRBV28 to TRBJ2-2, with TRBD2 matching 7 bases. The CDR3 sequence is 17 residues long. Looked up from germline, CDR1 is MDHEN and CDR2 is SYDVKM. J was trimmed by 3 bases and V by 8 bases; bases with no gene match: 15. CDR3 sequence: CASRRGAGESYTGELFF. CDR3 in DNA: TGTGCCAGCCGACGCGGGGCGGGAGAATCGTACACCGGGGAGCTGTTTTTT.

This sequence joins TRBV9 and TRBJ1-6; D not certain. This CDR3 spans 13 amino acids. Trimming removed 2 bases at V and 10 bases at J, with 10 bases between. Germline loops: CDR1 SGDLS, CDR2 YYNGEE. CDR3: CASSVSQQSPLHF. The CDR3 DNA follows: TGTGCCAGCAGCGTTAGTCAACAGTCACCCCTCCACTTT.

The chain combines TRBV5-4 with TRBJ2-1; the match to TRBD2 covers 12 bases. The CDR3 consists of 16 residues. CDR1 is SGHNT, CDR2 YYREEE, per germline (reference sequence). V trimming: 4 bases; J trimming: 2 bases; junction bases outside the gene matches: 4. The CDR3 region is CASSRGLAGPYNEQFF. In nucleotides, the CDR3 is TGTGCCAGCAGCCGCGGACTAGCGGGACCCTACAATGAGCAGTTCTTC.

This clone was found a few times. V gene TRBV6-5 combines with J gene TRBJ1-2, with TRBD1 as a possible D gene (5 bases). CDR1 is MNHEY and CDR2 is SVGAGI in the germline V gene. V shed 7 bases and J shed 7 bases, with 13 bases lying between them. The CDR3 totals 12 residues. CDR3: CASTKGAFGYTF. The CDR3 DNA sequence: TGTGCCAGCACGAAAGGGGCCTTTGGCTACACCTTC.

This sequence joins TRBV6-5 and TRBJ1-5, with D possibly being TRBD1 (5 bases). V was pared by 6 bases and J by 7 bases, with 16 bases between. The CDR3 totals 14 residues. Germline V CDR1 and CDR2: MNHEY, SVGAGI. This CDR3 is CASSPLGGGQPQHF. CDR3 sequence (DNA): TGTGCCAGCAGCCCGTTGGGGGGTGGGCAGCCCCAGCATTTT.

The chain has TRBV6-5 and TRBJ2-5; perhaps TRBD2 as D (6 bases). CDR3 length: 14 amino acids. CDR1 and CDR2 from the germline V gene are MNHEY and SVGAGI. Deletions cut 11 bases from V and 0 bases from J, with 16 bases between. CDR3 region: CAGGRFPNQETQYF. DNA for the CDR3: TGTGCCGGGGGGAGGTTCCCCAACCAAGAGACCCAGTACTTC.

This chain connects TRBV5-1 to TRBJ2-5; 7 bases agree with TRBD1. Germline values: CDR1 SGHRS, CDR2 YFSETQ. This CDR3 has 13 residues. The V gene end was trimmed by 6 bases and the J gene end by 3 bases; junction bases not matched to a gene: 5. The CDR3 DNA is TGCGCCAGCACGGTCACAGGGGAAGAGACCCAGTACTTC. Protein product: CASTVTGEETQYF.

Only one count was recorded for this clone. This sequence joins TRBV7-8 and TRBJ2-7, with 9 nucleotides matching TRBD1. The CDR3 consists of 14 residues. The V segment lost 3 bases and the J segment 4 bases; nucleotides outside the gene matches: 4. Germline V CDR1 and CDR2: SGHVS, FQNEAQ. Here the CDR3 reads CASSFRDRVYEQYF. The CDR3 nucleotides are TGTGCCAGCAGCTTCCGGGACAGGGTTTACGAGCAGTACTTC. The full variable domain, with the rest looked up from reference TRBV7-8 and TRBJ2-7, is GAGVSQSPRYKVAKRGQDVALRCDPISGHVSLFWYQQALGQGPEFLTYFQNEAQLDKSGLPSDRFFAERPEGSVSTLKIQRTQQEDSAVYLCASSFRDRVYEQYFGPGTRLTVT.

Concerning this clone: Other DNA sequences in this sample translate to the same CDR3. The genes are TRBV7-2 and TRBJ1-1; D is unresolved. There are 13 residues in the CDR3. The V gene's germline CDR1 is SGHTA and CDR2 FQGNSA. V lost 0 bases to trimming and J lost 1 base, with 3 bases between them. CDR3 in amino acids: CASSLARNTEAFF. The CDR3 region has the DNA TGTGCCAGCAGCTTAGCGAGGAACACTGAAGCTTTCTTT.

V is TRBV9 and J is TRBJ1-2, with a weak D call TRBD1 (5 bases). V lost 8 bases to trimming and J lost 4 bases, with 21 bases between them. This CDR3 spans 15 amino acids. Looked up from germline, CDR1 is SGDLS and CDR2 is YYNGEE. The CDR3 region has the DNA TGTGCCAGGACCACTACCAGGGACTCGTTCTATGGCTACACCTTC. As protein: CARTTTRDSFYGYTF.

J is TRBJ2-7 and V is TRBV30; 7 bases agree with TRBD1. V was clipped by 2 bases and J by 4 bases; unmatched bases: 11. Germline V gene sequence: CDR1 GTSNPN, CDR2 SVGIG (reference sequence). The CDR3 is 15 residues long. The CDR3 bases are TGTGCCTGGAGTTTAAATGACAGGGCAGATTACGAGCAGTACTTC. It specifies CAWSLNDRADYEQYF.

The rearrangement links TRBV5-6 to TRBJ1-2; D gene uncertain. This CDR3 is 13 amino acids long. Germline-derived CDR1 and CDR2 are SGHDT and YYEEEE. Trimming removed 0 bases at V and 7 bases at J, with 10 bases between. CDR3: CASSLAPGGGYTF. The DNA for the CDR3 is TGTGCCAGCAGCTTGGCCCCCGGAGGTGGCTACACCTTC. Full variable domain (remainder filled in from reference TRBV5-6 and TRBJ1-2): DAGVTQSPTHLIKTRGQQVTLRCSPKSGHDTVSWYQQALGQGPQFIFQYYEEEERQRGNFPDRFSGHQFPNYSSELNVNALLLGDSALYLCASSLAPGGGYTFGSGTRLTVV.

Only a few counts were recorded for this clone. The chain recombines TRBV15 with TRBJ1-5, with D perhaps matching TRBD1 (6 bases). Germline CDR1 LNHNV, CDR2 YYDKDF (reference sequence). V gave up 2 bases and J gave up 2 bases, with 7 bases separating them. The CDR3 loop spans 14 amino acids. CDR3 coding DNA: TGTGCCACCAGCAGACAGGGGCGCAATCAGCCCCAGCATTTT. It translates to CATSRQGRNQPQHF.

The V gene is TRBV5-1, the J gene TRBJ2-7, with D hard to call. The V and J ends lost 0 bases and 2 bases respectively, with 15 bases between them. The germline gives CDR1 SGHRS, CDR2 YFSETQ. The CDR3 is 16 amino acids. The CDR3 sequence: CASSLGSRKPAYEQYF. CDR3 coding DNA: TGCGCCAGCAGCTTGGGTTCGCGGAAACCTGCCTACGAGCAGTACTTC. The full variable domain, completed using reference TRBV5-1 and TRBJ2-7, is KAGVTQTPRYLIKTRGQQVTLSCSPISGHRSVSWYQQTPGQGLQFLFEYFSETQRNKGNFPGRFSGRQFSNSRSEMNVSTLELGDSALYLCASSLGSRKPAYEQYFGPGTRLTVT.

The V and J genes are TRBV3-1 (or the pseudogene TRBV3-2) and TRBJ2-1; no reliable D call. From germline, CDR1 is LGHDT and CDR2 YNNKEL (reference sequence). The CDR3 extends over 15 amino acids. Trimming cost V 0 bases and J 7 bases, with 13 bases left between them. This CDR3 is CASSQDPRLVNEQFF. As DNA, the CDR3 is TGTGCCAGCAGCCAAGATCCCAGGTTGGTAAATGAGCAGTTCTTC.

This chain uses TRBV21-1 with TRBJ2-7; TRBD2 is taken as the D call from the table, unchecked against the DNA. TRBV21-1 is termed a pseudogene. The CDR3 covers 14 residues. The CDR3 is CASSSPGVAYEQYF. The CDR3 region has the DNA TGTGCCAGCAGCAGTCCCGGTGTTGCCTACGAGCAGTACTTC.

The chain carries TRBV27 and TRBJ2-1, with D possibly TRBD2 on 6 matching bases. Germline V gene data show CDR1 as MNHEY and CDR2 as SMNVEV (reference sequence). V lost 3 bases and J 3 bases, leaving 9 bases between the germline ends. This CDR3 is built from 14 residues. CDR3 sequence reads: CASSLAGGYNEQFF. The CDR3 region has the DNA TGTGCCAGCAGTTTGGCCGGGGGCTACAATGAGCAGTTCTTC.

V and J are TRBV21-1 and TRBJ1-1. TRBV21-1 is an annotated pseudogene. This CDR3 region has 15 residues. In nucleotides, the CDR3 is TGTGCCAGCAGGATCCGGGACTGGATGAACACTGAAGCTTTCTTT. Translation gives CASRIRDWMNTEAFF.

The chain links TRBV28 to TRBJ2-3; 10 bases map to TRBD1. The CDR3 length is 15 residues. After removal of 10 bases from V and 7 bases from J, the junction contained 14 bases not matched to a gene. Germline V gene data show CDR1 as MDHEN and CDR2 as SYDVKM. The CDR3 DNA reads as TGTGCCATTCGCTTCCGGGACAGGGGAATCAATACGCAGTATTTT. Translated: CAIRFRDRGINTQYF.

The rearrangement joins TRBV12-3 or TRBV12-4 to TRBJ2-6, with 9 bases that match TRBD1. The V segment lost 7 bases and the J segment 11 bases; nucleotides outside the gene matches: 6. The CDR3 is 13 residues long. For the CDR3, the DNA is TGTGCCAGCACCCTGACAGGGGGGGACGTCCTGACTTTC. Protein sequence: CASTLTGGDVLTF.

The CDR3 here is CASSLRQARTDTQYF. DNA for the CDR3: TGCGCCAGCAGCTTACGACAGGCACGCACAGATACGCAGTATTTT. This chain joins TRBV5-1 and TRBJ2-3, with D tentatively TRBD1 (6 bases). Trimming pared 2 bases from V and 1 base from J, leaving 11 bases between. The CDR3 has 15 residues. CDR1 is SGHRS, CDR2 YFSETQ, per germline.

This chain links TRBV19 with TRBJ1-1; tentatively, D is TRBD1 (6 bases). In germline, CDR1 is LNHDA, CDR2 SQIVND (reference sequence). V shed 9 bases and J shed 1 base, with 21 bases lying between them. This CDR3 contains 16 residues. The CDR3 DNA reads as TGTGCCAGCGCCCTAGGTTTCGGACAGCCGAACACTGAAGCTTTCTTT. Residues: CASALGFGQPNTEAFF. The whole variable domain, remainder taken from reference TRBV19 and TRBJ1-1, is DGGITQSPKYLFRKEGQNVTLSCEQNLNHDAMYWYRQDPGQGLRLIYYSQIVNDFQKGDIAEGYSVSREKKESFPLTVTSAQKNPTAFYLCASALGFGQPNTEAFFGQGTRLTVV.

The V call is TRBV5-1, the J call TRBJ2-3; 7 bases line up with TRBD1. The CDR3 spans 16 residues. V shed 3 bases, J shed 3 bases, and the junction held 10 bases outside the gene matches. Germline assignment: CDR1 SGHRS and CDR2 YFSETQ. The CDR3 region has the DNA TGCGCCAGCAGCTGGGACAGCCAACGCGGGACAGATACGCAGTATTTT. It is translated as CASSWDSQRGTDTQYF.

A few counts support this clone. Other nucleotide sequences in the sample specify the same CDR3. V gene TRBV30 combines with J gene TRBJ1-3; tentative D call: TRBD1 (5 bases). Germline CDR1 and CDR2: GTSNPN and SVGIG (reference sequence). This CDR3 spans 14 amino acids. V was shortened by 0 bases and J by 1 base, with 7 bases between the two germline ends. CDR3 bases: TGTGCCTGGAGTGTAAGGGGTTCTGGAAACACCATATATTTT. As protein: CAWSVRGSGNTIYF.

With respect to this clone: One end of the junction does not line up with germline, which may come from a read error. The chain combines TRBV7-7 with TRBJ2-5, with TRBD2 matching 8 bases. The CDR3 loop spans 14 amino acids. Germline V gene lookup returns CDR1 SSHAT and CDR2 FNYEAQ (reference sequence). For the CDR3, the DNA is TGTGCTAGCAGTCGCGGGGGGCGCCCGGAGACCCAGTACTTC. Translating it yields CASSRGGRPETQYF.

V and J are TRBV27 and TRBJ2-7; 10 bases align to TRBD1. Per the germline V gene, CDR1 is MNHEY and CDR2 is SMNVEV (reference sequence). This CDR3 contains 17 residues. Losses at the gene ends were 2 bases for V and 0 bases for J; bases not matched to a gene: 7. CDR3 residues: CASSLLKTGGASYEQYF. The CDR3 bases are TGTGCCAGCAGTTTACTGAAGACAGGGGGCGCCTCCTACGAGCAGTACTTC.

The chain couples TRBV15 to TRBJ1-2; 8 nucleotides match TRBD1. This CDR3 comprises 14 residues. V lost 1 base and J lost 7; bases outside the gene matches: 5. Per germline, CDR1 LNHNV and CDR2 YYDKDF (reference sequence). The CDR3 nucleotides are TGTGCCACCAGCAGAGGGGTAACAGGGGGTGGCTACACCTTC. Residues: CATSRGVTGGGYTF. The whole variable domain, remainder taken from reference TRBV15 and TRBJ1-2, is DAMVIQNPRYQVTQFGKPVTLSCSQTLNHNVMYWYQQKSSQAPKLLFHYYDKDFNNEADTPDNFQSRRPNTSFCFLDIRSPGLGDTAMYLCATSRGVTGGGYTFGSGTRLTVV.

The CDR3 here is CASSFSATSQFF. In DNA form, the CDR3 reads TGTGCCAGCAGTTTTAGTGCTACGAGCCAGTTCTTC. The V and J genes are TRBV12-3 or TRBV12-4 and TRBJ2-1; D unresolved. CDR3 size: 12 residues. Trimming removed 3 bases at V and 13 bases at J, with 13 bases between.